The T cell receptor (beta chain) described here comes from a study of blood T cells in healthy people across ages. The authors ran a second PCR of about 6 to 11 cycles using a sample-barcoded 5' primer and a J-beta primer mix. TCRdb independently ran MiXCR on the 5' RACE reads; one entry per CDR3 protein. This repertoire shows hundreds of thousands of distinct CDR3 sequences, about 34% found once; its top ten account for less than 20%. Trimming left V 5 bases short and J 5 bases short, with 8 bases between. The CDR3 runs to 11 residues. In germline, CDR1 is SQVTM, CDR2 ANQGSEA. V gene TRBV29-1 combines with J gene TRBJ2-3, with no clear D. The sample comprised blood. The sequence derives from a woman over 75 in good health. The chain's CDR3 is CSVPRIDTQYF. CDR3 nucleotides: TGCAGCGTTCCCCGCATAGATACGCAGTATTTT.